This section outlines one T cell receptor beta chain sequence together with its context. Its antigen is undetermined. Molecules of cDNA were individually given unique molecular identifiers that were attached to them. TCRdb reprocessed the 5' RACE reads with MiXCR, giving one entry per CDR3 protein. The sample holds 20,000 to 25,000 distinct CDR3 sequences; about 4.4% are singletons and the top ten take around 5.2%. The entry originates in a study of early T cells in non-severe SARS-CoV-2 infection. Whole-study context: The study sequenced bulk RNA from unsorted whole blood, with chains unpaired. Notes on the study in general: Private and CD4 specificities were missed by VDJdb matching, skewed to anti-spike CD8.

Germline V gene data show CDR1 as LNHDA and CDR2 as SQIVND (reference sequence). This CDR3 is built from 13 residues. Trimming took 6 bases from V and 6 from J, leaving 15 bases between them. This sequence originates from an adult who was a healthcare worker with PCR-confirmed SARS-CoV-2 infection or an uninfected control (not recorded which). The sequenced material came from whole blood. The V gene is TRBV19, the J gene TRBJ2-7; maybe TRBD1 (6 bases). The CDR3 DNA reads as TGTGCCAGTAGCCAACAGGGAATTAGCGAGCAGTACTTC. Translating it yields CASSQQGISEQYF.